Following are 22 T cell receptor beta chains from one sample sequenced in a study of T cell repertoires in cytomegalovirus infection. A single record per CDR3 protein comes from TCRdb applying MiXCR to the reads. The sample shows fewer than 200,000 distinct CDR3 sequences, roughly 14% of them seen only once. The sequencing input was PBMCs. Receptors were obtained from a human donor in good health (CMV status not recorded). Some clones in this sample may be carry-over from other donors' samples.

This clonotype was seen a few times. The genes are TRBV5-1 and TRBJ1-2; 7 bases match TRBD1. The CDR3 length is 13 residues. Looked up from germline, CDR1 is SGHRS and CDR2 is YFSETQ. V was clipped by 4 bases and J by 6 bases; unmatched bases: 6. This chain's CDR3 is CASSPWTGHGYTF. The CDR3 region has the DNA TGCGCCAGCAGCCCCTGGACAGGCCATGGCTACACCTTC.

In its sample, this clonotype was seen a few times. The rearrangement joins TRBV29-1 to TRBJ1-1, with D perhaps matching TRBD1 (5 bases). This CDR3 comprises 14 residues. Germline CDR1 and CDR2: SQVTM and ANQGSEA. The V gene lost 5 bases and the J gene lost 0 bases, with 13 bases spanning the gap. CDR3 in amino acids: CSVFRAGLNTEAFF. CDR3 bases: TGCAGCGTTTTTCGGGCAGGGTTGAACACTGAAGCTTTCTTT.

This clonotype was recorded a few times. The chain uses TRBV5-1 and TRBJ2-1, with 9 bases lining up with TRBD1. The V segment lost 4 bases and the J segment 3 bases; nucleotides outside the gene matches: 8. Germline V lookup: CDR1 SGHRS, CDR2 YFSETQ. The CDR3 sequence is 16 residues long. The CDR3 spells CASSLVTGGLYNEQFF. In DNA form, the CDR3 reads TGCGCCAGCAGCCTAGTTACAGGGGGCCTCTACAATGAGCAGTTCTTC.

Notes on this clonotype: Mismatch with germline at one junction end may stem from a read error. The rearrangement links TRBV20-1 to TRBJ2-1; 7 bases are a match to TRBD2. This CDR3 contains 15 residues. The V gene's germline CDR1 is DFQATT and CDR2 SNEGSKA (reference sequence). The CDR3 DNA is TGCAGTACGAAAGACGGGGGGAGCGACTACAATGAGAAGTTCTTC. As protein: CSTKDGGSDYNEKFF.

The V and J genes are TRBV18 and TRBJ1-2, with D unclear. Germline CDR1 reads KGHSH; CDR2 reads LQKENI. The CDR3 totals 17 residues. V lost 4 bases, J lost 2 bases, and 20 bases lay in between. The CDR3 protein is CASSQEIKTTANYGYTF. In DNA, the CDR3 is TGTGCCAGCTCACAAGAAATTAAGACGACGGCCAACTATGGCTACACCTTC.

This clonotype was observed a few times. J is TRBJ2-3 and V is TRBV2; TRBD2 aligns across 7 bases. Trimming at V came to 10 bases and at J to 1 base, leaving 8 bases not matched to a gene. The CDR3 runs 14 residues. CDR1 is SNHLY and CDR2 is FYNNEI in the germline V gene. The CDR3 bases are TGTGCCACCCCACTAGCGTCTGGCACAGATACGCAGTATTTT. It translates to CATPLASGTDTQYF.

The V and J genes are TRBV5-1 and TRBJ2-5; D gene unclear. This CDR3 contains 13 residues. CDR1 is SGHRS, CDR2 YFSETQ, per germline. V lost 4 bases and J 4 bases, leaving 11 bases between the germline ends. In DNA form, the CDR3 reads TGCGCCAGCAGCGGAATAGTCGGAGAGACCCAGTACTTC. Amino acid sequence: CASSGIVGETQYF.

This clonotype was observed a few times. The chain carries TRBV11-2 and TRBJ2-6; D gene unclear. The CDR3 extends over 12 amino acids. Per germline, CDR1 SGHAT and CDR2 FQNNGV. Between the trimmed V and J ends, which lost 1 base and 9 bases, there was a span of 4 bases. In DNA form, the CDR3 reads TGTGCCAGCAGCTTAGGTGGCAACGTCCTGACTTTC. It encodes CASSLGGNVLTF.

The gene calls are TRBV5-6 and TRBJ2-2, with D maybe TRBD1 (6 bases). Germline V gene sequence: CDR1 SGHDT, CDR2 YYEEEE. Trimming removed 2 bases at V and 6 bases at J, with 11 bases between. The CDR3 covers 14 residues. CDR3: CASSFTGKSGELFF. The CDR3 DNA is TGTGCCAGCAGCTTCACAGGGAAGTCCGGGGAGCTGTTTTTT.

This clonotype has a handful of counts. The V call is TRBV5-4, the J call TRBJ2-6, with 9 positions matching TRBD1. The CDR3 has 16 amino acids. Trimming took 7 bases from V and 2 from J; bases not matched to a gene: 7. Germline CDR1 reads SGHNT; CDR2 reads YYREEE (reference sequence). The CDR3: CASSHRGQTGANVLTF. The CDR3 nucleotides are TGTGCCAGCTCCCACAGGGGGCAAACTGGGGCCAACGTCCTGACTTTC.

The chain is built from TRBV12-3 or TRBV12-4 and TRBJ1-1; weak D call: TRBD1 (5 bases). Trimming left V 8 bases short and J 6 bases short, with 13 bases between. The CDR3 sequence is 12 residues long. The CDR3 DNA reads as TGTGCCAGCCGAGGGGCAGGCGCTGAAGCTTTCTTT. It specifies CASRGAGAEAFF.

J is TRBJ1-1 and V is TRBV18; 7 bases map to TRBD1. V shed 5 bases and J 1 base; nucleotides not matched to a gene: 4. CDR1 KGHSH and CDR2 LQKENI come from the germline V gene. CDR3 length: 14 amino acids. In nucleotides, the CDR3 is TGTGCCAGCTCAGTGGGGACAGAGAACACTGAAGCTTTCTTT. It translates to CASSVGTENTEAFF.

This clonotype was picked up a small number of times. At one end the junction does not follow the germline gene, possibly because of a read error. The chain links TRBV18 to TRBJ2-2, with D possibly TRBD1 on 5 matching bases. This CDR3 is 12 amino acids long. The V gene's germline CDR1 is KGHSH and CDR2 LQKENI. The CDR3 DNA sequence: TGTGCCAGCTCACCGTCTAAAGGGGAACTGTTTTTT. It specifies CASSPSKGELFF.

This chain links TRBV29-1 with TRBJ2-7, with D maybe TRBD2 (5 bases). In germline, CDR1 is SQVTM, CDR2 ANQGSEA. The ends were cut back, 3 bases at V and 6 bases at J, with 9 bases in the middle. CDR3 length: 11 amino acids. The chain's CDR3 is CSVDRGFEQYF. In DNA, the CDR3 is TGCAGCGTTGATCGAGGGTTCGAGCAGTACTTC.

V usage is TRBV29-1 and J usage is TRBJ1-1, with D uncertain. Germline V CDR1 and CDR2: SQVTM, ANQGSEA. CDR3 length: 12 residues. The germline V and J ends were trimmed by 4 bases and 5 bases, with 11 bases remaining between them. This CDR3 reads CSVGLRGTEAFF. The CDR3 DNA reads as TGCAGCGTTGGCCTCCGGGGAACTGAAGCTTTCTTT.

This clonotype was counted many times. The gene calls are TRBV12-3 or TRBV12-4 and TRBJ2-5, with TRBD2 matching 8 bases. CDR3 length: 17 amino acids. With 2 bases clipped from V and 1 base from J, the junction kept 9 bases outside the gene matches. The CDR3 loop reads CASSLRLAGRTQETQYF. The CDR3, as DNA: TGTGCCAGCAGTTTACGGCTAGCGGGCCGCACCCAAGAGACCCAGTACTTC.

This clonotype showed up just a few times. In DNA form, the CDR3 reads TGTGCCAGCAGTTGGGCAGACCGCTACGAGCAGTACTTC. Its translation is CASSWADRYEQYF. The chain carries TRBV6-2 or TRBV6-3 and TRBJ2-7; no definite D call. The CDR3 consists of 13 residues. Germline-derived CDR1 and CDR2 are MNHEY and SVGEGT. V was trimmed by 4 bases and J by 3 bases, leaving 10 bases between them.

This clonotype has at least ten counts. The chain links TRBV4-3 to TRBJ2-1; D gene unclear. V shed 1 base and J shed 2 bases, with 6 bases lying between them. The CDR3 has 14 amino acids. Germline V gene lookup returns CDR1 LGHNA and CDR2 YSLEER. The CDR3 loop reads CASSQVGPYNEQFF. CDR3 nucleotides: TGCGCCAGCAGCCAAGTTGGTCCCTACAATGAGCAGTTCTTC.

This clonotype was picked up many times. The chain employs TRBV28 and TRBJ2-7, with D perhaps TRBD1 (5 bases). From germline, CDR1 is MDHEN and CDR2 SYDVKM. CDR3 length equals 14 residues. V was trimmed by 5 bases and J by 3 bases, leaving 14 bases between them. The CDR3 nucleotides are TGTGCCAGCAGTCCTCGACAGAGGAGCTACGAGCAGTACTTC. Translated, it gives CASSPRQRSYEQYF.

The rearrangement links TRBV7-3 to TRBJ1-1, with D hard to call. The germline V gene has CDR1 SGHTA and CDR2 FQGTGA. V shed 5 bases and J shed 8 bases, with 15 bases lying between them. The CDR3 consists of 13 residues. The chain's CDR3 is CASSAGSNQEAFF. In DNA form, the CDR3 reads TGTGCCAGCAGCGCCGGCTCAAATCAGGAAGCTTTCTTT. The whole variable domain, remainder taken from reference TRBV7-3 and TRBJ1-1, is GAGVSQTPSNKVTEKGKYVELRCDPISGHTALYWYRQSLGQGPEFLIYFQGTGAADDSGLPNDRFFAVRPEGSVSTLKIQRTERGDSAVYLCASSAGSNQEAFFGQGTRLTVV.

In its sample, this clonotype was seen many times. The J gene is TRBJ2-5, the V gene TRBV28, with D unclear. Germline V gene sequence: CDR1 MDHEN, CDR2 SYDVKM. Trimming pared 5 bases from V and 1 base from J, leaving 11 bases between. The length of the CDR3 is 14 residues. This CDR3 is CASSRRSAQETQYF. CDR3 nucleotides: TGTGCCAGCAGTCGTCGGTCAGCCCAAGAGACCCAGTACTTC.

This clonotype was picked up many times. The chain combines TRBV11-1 with TRBJ2-5; tentative D call: TRBD1 (6 bases). CDR3 length: 14 amino acids. Deletions cut 6 bases from V and 2 bases from J, with 13 bases between. The V gene's germline CDR1 is SGHAT and CDR2 FQDESV (reference sequence). CDR3 DNA sequence: TGTGCCAGCAGTCGAAACAGGGTGCAAGAGACCCAGTACTTC. This sequence encodes CASSRNRVQETQYF.